A single sample gave rise to the 3 T cell receptor beta chains below, sequenced in a study of blood T cell repertoires in COVID-19. Assay used: immunoSEQ multiplex PCR; TCRdb lists only in-frame clones, some missing. Among more than 200,000 clones, around four fifths were seen once, and the ten largest hold around 3.6%. The sequencing sample was made of peripheral blood. The receptors stem from a woman aged 40-49 years with active or convalescent COVID-19.

The V and J genes are TRBV3-1 (or the pseudogene TRBV3-2) and TRBJ1-1; weak D call: TRBD1 (5 bases). V was trimmed by 2 bases and J by 3 bases, leaving 13 bases between them. CDR1 is LGHDT and CDR2 is YNNKEL in the germline V gene (reference sequence). The CDR3 length is 15 residues. The CDR3 is CASSQLPGDHTEAFF. CDR3 nucleotides: TGTGCCAGCAGCCAACTCCCGGGGGACCACACTGAAGCTTTCTTT.

This chain connects TRBV6-5 to TRBJ2-5; 10 positions agree with TRBD2. There are 15 residues in the CDR3. The V and J ends lost 8 bases and 4 bases, in that order; junction bases with no gene match: 10. In germline, CDR1 is MNHEY, CDR2 SVGAGI. Here the CDR3 DNA reads TGTGCCAGCTTGACCTTAATAGCGGGAGGAGAGACCCAGTACTTC. Protein: CASLTLIAGGETQYF.

The chain is built from TRBV5-1 and TRBJ2-7; 9 bases match TRBD1. Germline CDR1 is SGHRS and CDR2 is YFSETQ. The CDR3 extends over 15 amino acids. V trimming: 1 base; J trimming: 6 bases; junction bases outside the gene matches: 8. In DNA, the CDR3 is TGCGCCAGCAGCTTGTCGGGACAGGGAACGGGCGAGCAGTACTTC. This translates into CASSLSGQGTGEQYF.